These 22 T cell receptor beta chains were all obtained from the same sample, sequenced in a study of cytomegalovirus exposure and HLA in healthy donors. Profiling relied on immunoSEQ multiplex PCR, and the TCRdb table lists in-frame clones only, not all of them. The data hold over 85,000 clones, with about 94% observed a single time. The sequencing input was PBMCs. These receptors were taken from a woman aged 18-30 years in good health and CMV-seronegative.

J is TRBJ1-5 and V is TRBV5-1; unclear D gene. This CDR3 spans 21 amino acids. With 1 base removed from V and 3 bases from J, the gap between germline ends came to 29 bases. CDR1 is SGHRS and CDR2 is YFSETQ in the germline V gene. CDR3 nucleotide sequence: TGCGCCAGCAGCTTGTTTATATCAGGCCCGACCAAGCCGACCTCCAATCAGCCCCAGCATTTT. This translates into CASSLFISGPTKPTSNQPQHF.

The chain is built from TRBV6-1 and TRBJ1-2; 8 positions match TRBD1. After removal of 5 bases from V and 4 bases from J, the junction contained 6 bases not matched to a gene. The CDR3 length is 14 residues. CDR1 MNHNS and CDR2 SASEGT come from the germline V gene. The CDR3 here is CASSSRQGTYGYTF. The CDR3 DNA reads TGTGCCAGCAGTTCGCGACAGGGGACCTATGGCTACACCTTC.

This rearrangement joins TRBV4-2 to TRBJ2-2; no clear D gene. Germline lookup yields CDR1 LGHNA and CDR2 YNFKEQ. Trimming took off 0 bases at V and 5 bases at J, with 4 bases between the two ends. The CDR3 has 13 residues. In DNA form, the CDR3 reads TGTGCCAGCAGCCAAGATAGTACCGGGGAGCTGTTTTTT. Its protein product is CASSQDSTGELFF.

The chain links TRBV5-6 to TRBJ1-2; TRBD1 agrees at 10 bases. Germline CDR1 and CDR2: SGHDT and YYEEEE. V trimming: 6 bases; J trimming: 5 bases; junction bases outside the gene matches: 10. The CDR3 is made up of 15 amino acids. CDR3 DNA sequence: TGTGCCAGCAACACCTCTCCGGGACAGGGGTATGGCTACACCTTC. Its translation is CASNTSPGQGYGYTF.

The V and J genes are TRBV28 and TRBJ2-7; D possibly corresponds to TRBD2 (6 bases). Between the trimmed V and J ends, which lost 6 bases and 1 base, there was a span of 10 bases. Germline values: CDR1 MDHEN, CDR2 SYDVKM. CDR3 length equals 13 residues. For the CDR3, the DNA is TGTGCCAGCAGGCAGGAGGGATCCTACGAGCAGTACTTC. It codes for CASRQEGSYEQYF. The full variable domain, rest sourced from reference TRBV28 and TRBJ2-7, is DVKVTQSSRYLVKRTGEKVFLECVQDMDHENMFWYRQDPGLGLRLIYFSYDVKMKEKGDIPEGYSVSREKKERFSLILESASTNQTSMYLCASRQEGSYEQYFGPGTRLTVT.

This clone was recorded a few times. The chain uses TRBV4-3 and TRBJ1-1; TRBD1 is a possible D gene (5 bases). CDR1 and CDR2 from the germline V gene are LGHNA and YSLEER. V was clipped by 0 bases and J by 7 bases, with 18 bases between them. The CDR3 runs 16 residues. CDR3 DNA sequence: TGCGCCAGCAGCCAAGACTTTTCGCGGGGCGGAGGTGAAGCTTTCTTT. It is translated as CASSQDFSRGGGEAFF.

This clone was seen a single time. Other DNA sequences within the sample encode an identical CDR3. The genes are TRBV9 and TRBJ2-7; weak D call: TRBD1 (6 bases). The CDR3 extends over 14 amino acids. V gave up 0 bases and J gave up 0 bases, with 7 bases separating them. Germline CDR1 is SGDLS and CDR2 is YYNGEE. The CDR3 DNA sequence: TGTGCCAGCAGCGTAGGACAGGCCTCCTACGAGCAGTACTTC. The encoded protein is CASSVGQASYEQYF.

The CDR3 protein is CASSLASPGSRPSSYEQYF. Here the CDR3 DNA reads TGTGCCAGCAGCTTGGCCTCTCCAGGCTCCAGGCCCAGCTCCTACGAGCAGTACTTC. The J gene is TRBJ2-7, the V gene TRBV5-5; no definite D call. V lost 0 bases, J lost 0 bases, and 22 bases lay in between. The CDR3 consists of 19 residues. Looked up from germline, CDR1 is SGHKS and CDR2 is YYEKEE (reference sequence).

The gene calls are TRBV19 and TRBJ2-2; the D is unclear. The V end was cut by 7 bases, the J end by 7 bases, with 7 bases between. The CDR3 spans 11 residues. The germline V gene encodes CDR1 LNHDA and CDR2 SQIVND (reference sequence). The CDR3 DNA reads TGTGCCAGTAATGCGAACGGGGAGCTGTTTTTT. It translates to CASNANGELFF.

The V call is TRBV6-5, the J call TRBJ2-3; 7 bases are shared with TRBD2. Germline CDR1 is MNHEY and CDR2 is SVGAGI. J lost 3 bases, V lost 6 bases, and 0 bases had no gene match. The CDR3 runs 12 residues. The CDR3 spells CASRAGTDTQYF. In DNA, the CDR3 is TGTGCCAGCAGAGCGGGAACAGATACGCAGTATTTT.

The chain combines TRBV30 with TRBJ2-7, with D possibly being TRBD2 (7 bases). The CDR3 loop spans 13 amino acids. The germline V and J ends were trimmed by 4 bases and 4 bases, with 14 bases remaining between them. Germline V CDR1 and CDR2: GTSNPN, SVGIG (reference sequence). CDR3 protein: CAWTGGLLYEQYF. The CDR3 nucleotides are TGTGCCTGGACCGGGGGGCTATTGTACGAGCAGTACTTC.

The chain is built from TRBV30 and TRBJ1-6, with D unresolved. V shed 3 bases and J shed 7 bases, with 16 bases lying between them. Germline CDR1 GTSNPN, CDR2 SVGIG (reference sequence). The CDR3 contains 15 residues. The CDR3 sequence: CAWRRGGLGNSPLHF. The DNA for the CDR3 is TGTGCCTGGAGACGGGGTGGGCTGGGGAATTCACCCCTCCACTTT.

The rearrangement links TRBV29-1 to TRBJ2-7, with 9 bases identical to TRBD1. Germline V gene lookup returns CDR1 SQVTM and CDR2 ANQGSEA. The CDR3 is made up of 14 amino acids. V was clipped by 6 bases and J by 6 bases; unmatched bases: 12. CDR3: CSVTTGTGLGEQYF. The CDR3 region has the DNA TGCAGCGTCACAACCGGGACAGGGTTAGGCGAGCAGTACTTC.

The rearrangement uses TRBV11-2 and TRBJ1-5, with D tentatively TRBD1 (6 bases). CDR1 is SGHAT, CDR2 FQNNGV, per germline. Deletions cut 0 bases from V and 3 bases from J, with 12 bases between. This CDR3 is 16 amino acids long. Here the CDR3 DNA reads TGTGCCAGCAGCTTAGATGAACAGGGCGACAATCAGCCCCAGCATTTT. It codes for CASSLDEQGDNQPQHF. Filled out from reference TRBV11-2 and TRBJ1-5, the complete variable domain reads EAGVAQSPRYKIIEKRQSVAFWCNPISGHATLYWYQQILGQGPKLLIQFQNNGVVDDSQLPKDRFSAERLKGVDSTLKIQPAKLEDSAVYLCASSLDEQGDNQPQHFGDGTRLSIL.

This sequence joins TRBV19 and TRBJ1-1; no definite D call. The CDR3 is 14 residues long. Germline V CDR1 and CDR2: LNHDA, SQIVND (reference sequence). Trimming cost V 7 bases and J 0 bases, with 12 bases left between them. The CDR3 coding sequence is TGTGCCAGTATCCCGCAGGATATGAACACTGAAGCTTTCTTT. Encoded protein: CASIPQDMNTEAFF.

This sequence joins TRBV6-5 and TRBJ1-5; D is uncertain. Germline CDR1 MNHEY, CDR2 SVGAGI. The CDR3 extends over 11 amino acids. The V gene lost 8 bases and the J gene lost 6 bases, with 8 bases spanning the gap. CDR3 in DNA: TGTGCCAGCGGAGCGGTTCAGCCCCAGCATTTT. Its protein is CASGAVQPQHF.

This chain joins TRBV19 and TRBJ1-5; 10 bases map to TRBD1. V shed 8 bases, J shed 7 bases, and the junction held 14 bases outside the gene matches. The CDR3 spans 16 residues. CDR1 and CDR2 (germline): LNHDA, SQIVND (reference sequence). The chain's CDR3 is CASQRTGGPFRQPQHF. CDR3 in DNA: TGTGCCAGTCAAAGGACAGGGGGGCCGTTTAGGCAGCCCCAGCATTTT.

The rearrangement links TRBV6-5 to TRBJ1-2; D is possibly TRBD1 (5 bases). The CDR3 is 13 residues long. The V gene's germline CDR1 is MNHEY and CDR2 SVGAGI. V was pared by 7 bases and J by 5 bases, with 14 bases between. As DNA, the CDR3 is TGTGCCAGCACCACCCCCAGGGCGTATGGCTACACCTTC. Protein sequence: CASTTPRAYGYTF.

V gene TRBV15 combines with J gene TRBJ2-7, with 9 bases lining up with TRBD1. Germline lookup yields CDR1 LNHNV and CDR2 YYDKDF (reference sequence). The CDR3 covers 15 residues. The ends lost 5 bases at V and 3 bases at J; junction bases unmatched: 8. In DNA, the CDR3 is TGTGCCACCAGCGCTCGGACAGGGGAAATCTACGAGCAGTACTTC. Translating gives CATSARTGEIYEQYF.

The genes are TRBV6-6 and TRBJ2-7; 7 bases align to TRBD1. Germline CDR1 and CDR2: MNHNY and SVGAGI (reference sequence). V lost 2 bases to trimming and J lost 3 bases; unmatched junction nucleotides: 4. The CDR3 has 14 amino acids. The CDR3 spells CASSYRDRSYEQYF. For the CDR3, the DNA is TGTGCCAGCAGTTACAGGGACAGAAGCTACGAGCAGTACTTC.

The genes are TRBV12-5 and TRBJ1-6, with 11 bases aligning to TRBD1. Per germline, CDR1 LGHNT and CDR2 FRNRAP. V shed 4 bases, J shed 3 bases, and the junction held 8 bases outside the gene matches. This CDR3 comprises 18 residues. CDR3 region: CASGSPTGTGGYNSPLHF. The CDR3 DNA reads TGTGCTAGTGGTTCTCCTACCGGGACAGGGGGCTATAATTCACCCCTCCACTTT.

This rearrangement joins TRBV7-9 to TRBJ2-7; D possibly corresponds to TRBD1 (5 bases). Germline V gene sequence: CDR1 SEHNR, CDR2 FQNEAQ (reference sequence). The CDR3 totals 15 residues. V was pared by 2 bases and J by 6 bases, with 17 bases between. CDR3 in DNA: TGTGCCAGCAGCTTACCCTCCCAGGGATTTAGCGAGCAGTACTTC. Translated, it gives CASSLPSQGFSEQYF.